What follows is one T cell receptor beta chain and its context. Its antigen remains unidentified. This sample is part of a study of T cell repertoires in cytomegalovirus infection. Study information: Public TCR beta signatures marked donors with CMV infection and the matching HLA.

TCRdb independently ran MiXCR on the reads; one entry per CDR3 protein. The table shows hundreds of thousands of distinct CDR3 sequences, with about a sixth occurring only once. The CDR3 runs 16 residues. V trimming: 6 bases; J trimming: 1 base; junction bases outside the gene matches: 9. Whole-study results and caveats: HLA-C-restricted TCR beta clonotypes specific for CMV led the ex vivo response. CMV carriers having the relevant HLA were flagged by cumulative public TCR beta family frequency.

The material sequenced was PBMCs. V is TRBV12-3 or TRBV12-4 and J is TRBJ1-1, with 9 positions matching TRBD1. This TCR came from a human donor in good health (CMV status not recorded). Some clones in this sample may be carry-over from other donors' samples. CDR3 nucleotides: TGTGCCAGCAGGGCCGGGACAGGGAGAAAGAACACTGAAGCTTTCTTT. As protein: CASRAGTGRKNTEAFF.